Following are 19 T cell receptor beta chains from one sample sequenced in a study of T cell responses to AZD1222 COVID-19 vaccine. Measured with immunoSEQ multiplex PCR; TCRdb has only the in-frame clones, and not every one. The sample carries 85,000 to 100,000 clones, about 89% recorded once. This specimen consisted of peripheral blood, obtained 28 days after the second AZD1222 dose. The receptors originated from an adult who received the AZD1222 COVID-19 vaccine.

The chain's CDR3 is CASSFIGTGVDYTQYF. CDR3 coding DNA: TGTGCCAGCAGTTTCATCGGGACAGGGGTTGATTATACGCAGTATTTT. This chain uses TRBV27 with TRBJ2-3; TRBD1 matches 10 bases. The V gene's germline CDR1 is MNHEY and CDR2 SMNVEV (reference sequence). The CDR3 contains 16 residues. V lost 3 bases, J lost 7 bases, and 10 bases stayed unmatched.

The genes are TRBV3-1 (or the pseudogene TRBV3-2) and TRBJ2-2; no reliable D call. Between the trimmed V and J ends, which lost 3 bases and 4 bases, there was a span of 9 bases. CDR1 and CDR2 (germline): LGHDT, YNNKEL (reference sequence). The CDR3 is 14 residues long. Here the CDR3 reads CASSQVGGTGELFF. CDR3 nucleotide sequence: TGTGCCAGCAGCCAGGTAGGCGGCACCGGGGAGCTGTTTTTT.

The rearrangement joins TRBV9 to TRBJ2-7, with 13 bases matching TRBD2. The germline CDR1 and CDR2 sequences are SGDLS and YYNGEE. This CDR3 region has 16 residues. The J segment lost 3 bases and the V segment lost 4 bases, leaving 7 bases of the junction unmatched. CDR3 sequence reads: CASSLGGTSGIYEQYF. For the CDR3, the DNA is TGTGCCAGCAGCCTTGGGGGGACTAGCGGGATCTACGAGCAGTACTTC.

This chain joins TRBV7-9 and TRBJ1-5; D ambiguous. V was shortened by 5 bases and J by 9 bases, with 11 bases between the two germline ends. This CDR3 is 12 amino acids long. Germline lookup yields CDR1 SEHNR and CDR2 FQNEAQ (reference sequence). The CDR3 region is CASSPPRGPQHF. CDR3 bases: TGTGCCAGCAGCCCCCCCCGCGGGCCCCAGCATTTT.

This sequence joins TRBV28 and TRBJ1-5, with D possibly TRBD1 on 5 matching bases. CDR1 is MDHEN and CDR2 is SYDVKM in the germline V gene. Trimming left V 6 bases short and J 3 bases short, with 15 bases between. The CDR3 covers 15 residues. The CDR3 sequence: CASSVGGHNNQPQHF. The CDR3 coding sequence is TGTGCCAGCAGCGTTGGAGGACACAACAATCAGCCCCAGCATTTT. The full variable domain, with the rest looked up from reference TRBV28 and TRBJ1-5, is DVKVTQSSRYLVKRTGEKVFLECVQDMDHENMFWYRQDPGLGLRLIYFSYDVKMKEKGDIPEGYSVSREKKERFSLILESASTNQTSMYLCASSVGGHNNQPQHFGDGTRLSIL.

The chain links TRBV4-3 to TRBJ1-5; D is possibly TRBD1 (5 bases). The CDR3 has 18 amino acids. The germline gives CDR1 LGHNA, CDR2 YSLEER. V dropped 0 bases and J dropped 1 base, with 16 bases sitting between them. The CDR3 DNA is TGCGCCAGCAGCCAAGATATGGCCCCACCAGGGAGCAATCAGCCCCAGCATTTT. Its translation is CASSQDMAPPGSNQPQHF.

This clone appeared a single time. This chain links TRBV3-1 (or the pseudogene TRBV3-2) with TRBJ2-2; tentatively, D is TRBD2 (6 bases). Per the germline V gene, CDR1 is LGHDT and CDR2 is YNNKEL (reference sequence). This CDR3 spans 14 amino acids. Deletions cut 4 bases from V and 0 bases from J, with 6 bases between. The CDR3 sequence is CASSPGANTGELFF. The CDR3 DNA sequence: TGTGCCAGCAGCCCGGGGGCGAACACCGGGGAGCTGTTTTTT.

The chain is built from TRBV7-2 and TRBJ2-2; no clear D. V was clipped by 5 bases and J by 5 bases, with 9 bases between them. Germline V CDR1 and CDR2: SGHTA, FQGNSA. The CDR3 runs to 13 residues. The CDR3 protein is CASSAAPTGELFF. CDR3 DNA sequence: TGTGCCAGCAGCGCTGCGCCTACCGGGGAGCTGTTTTTT.

The gene calls are TRBV5-1 and TRBJ2-3; TRBD2 aligns across 12 bases. CDR1 is SGHRS, CDR2 YFSETQ, per germline. Trimming took 4 bases from V and 0 from J; bases not matched to a gene: 6. The CDR3 extends over 17 amino acids. The CDR3 sequence is CASSLIGTSGSTDTQYF. DNA of the CDR3: TGCGCCAGCAGCCTAATCGGGACTAGCGGGAGCACAGATACGCAGTATTTT. The full variable domain, with the rest looked up from reference TRBV5-1 and TRBJ2-3, is KAGVTQTPRYLIKTRGQQVTLSCSPISGHRSVSWYQQTPGQGLQFLFEYFSETQRNKGNFPGRFSGRQFSNSRSEMNVSTLELGDSALYLCASSLIGTSGSTDTQYFGPGTRLTVL.

The chain employs TRBV7-9 and TRBJ2-3; D is possibly TRBD2 (6 bases). CDR1 SEHNR and CDR2 FQNEAQ come from the germline V gene (reference sequence). This CDR3 has 13 residues. V shed 5 bases and J shed 5 bases, with 11 bases lying between them. The CDR3 loop reads CASSRGTGDTQYF. In DNA form, the CDR3 reads TGTGCCAGCAGCCGCGGGACGGGAGATACGCAGTATTTT.

Regarding this clone: An end of the junction differs from the germline gene, which may be a read error. The rearrangement links TRBV2 to TRBJ2-1; D possibly corresponds to TRBD2 (5 bases). Germline assignment: CDR1 SNHLY and CDR2 FYNNEI. This CDR3 region has 11 residues. The CDR3 here is CASSERAVRVF. In DNA form, the CDR3 reads TGTGCCAGCAGTGAACGAGCGGTGCGGGTCTTC.

The chain uses TRBV18 and TRBJ2-6; D is perhaps TRBD1 or TRBD2 (5 bases each). From germline, CDR1 is KGHSH and CDR2 LQKENI. This CDR3 is built from 19 residues. V was cut by 5 bases and J by 0 bases, with 20 bases left in between. CDR3 in amino acids: CASSSRRPGRSSGANVLTF. CDR3 DNA: TGTGCCAGCTCATCGAGACGCCCGGGACGGAGCTCTGGGGCCAACGTCCTGACTTTC.

The chain links TRBV6-5 to TRBJ2-7; D remains ambiguous. Germline V gene sequence: CDR1 MNHEY, CDR2 SVGAGI. The germline V and J ends were trimmed by 8 bases and 3 bases, with 11 bases remaining between them. This CDR3 has 12 amino acids. The CDR3 DNA reads TGTGCCAGCGGGGATGGCGGCTACGAGCAGTACTTC. Its protein is CASGDGGYEQYF.

The chain is built from TRBV11-2 and TRBJ2-3; 8 nucleotides agree with TRBD2. The CDR3 loop spans 16 amino acids. V lost 8 bases, J lost 3 bases, and 13 bases stayed unmatched. CDR1 and CDR2 from the germline V gene are SGHAT and FQNNGV. CDR3 nucleotide sequence: TGTGCCAGCGGACAGTCAGCGGGAGCGGGAACAGATACGCAGTATTTT. It yields the protein CASGQSAGAGTDTQYF. The full variable domain, its missing parts supplied by reference TRBV11-2 and TRBJ2-3, is EAGVAQSPRYKIIEKRQSVAFWCNPISGHATLYWYQQILGQGPKLLIQFQNNGVVDDSQLPKDRFSAERLKGVDSTLKIQPAKLEDSAVYLCASGQSAGAGTDTQYFGPGTRLTVL.

V gene TRBV9 combines with J gene TRBJ2-2, with D maybe TRBD2 (6 bases). V shed 2 bases and J shed 5 bases, with 13 bases lying between them. Germline CDR1 SGDLS, CDR2 YYNGEE. This CDR3 has 15 amino acids. The CDR3 here is CASSVSEGGTGELFF. CDR3 DNA: TGTGCCAGCAGCGTGTCGGAGGGTGGAACCGGGGAGCTGTTTTTT.

The V gene is TRBV15, the J gene TRBJ1-4; TRBD1 is a possible D gene (5 bases). From germline, CDR1 is LNHNV and CDR2 YYDKDF (reference sequence). Between the trimmed V and J ends, which lost 8 bases and 2 bases, there was a span of 18 bases. The CDR3 contains 16 residues. The CDR3 region has the DNA TGTGCCACCTCTCGGGACCCAAGTTTGACTAATGAAAAACTGTTTTTT. Protein product: CATSRDPSLTNEKLFF.

The chain combines TRBV27 with TRBJ2-7, with D uncertain. There are 15 residues in the CDR3. The ends were cut back, 7 bases at V and 0 bases at J, with 16 bases in the middle. The V gene's germline CDR1 is MNHEY and CDR2 SMNVEV (reference sequence). CDR3 nucleotides: TGTGCCAGCACCCCCGCCGGCTCCAGCTCCTACGAGCAGTACTTC. Encoded protein: CASTPAGSSSYEQYF.

This clone was found once. The chain employs TRBV28 and TRBJ1-1; D might be TRBD1 (6 bases). The length of the CDR3 is 13 residues. Germline CDR1 is MDHEN and CDR2 is SYDVKM. The ends were cut back, 6 bases at V and 5 bases at J, with 13 bases in the middle. The CDR3 loop reads CASRPGHLTEAFF. The CDR3 bases are TGTGCCAGCAGACCGGGACACCTAACTGAAGCTTTCTTT.

The chain couples TRBV18 to TRBJ2-3; 8 bases are shared with TRBD2. CDR3 length: 16 amino acids. Germline CDR1 KGHSH, CDR2 LQKENI. J was trimmed by 3 bases and V by 3 bases; bases with no gene match: 8. The CDR3 DNA follows: TGTGCCAGCTCACCGCTTCAGACTAGCGTTACAGATACGCAGTATTTT. Translation gives CASSPLQTSVTDTQYF.